This T cell receptor (beta chain) was found in a study of spatial heterogeneity in lung cancer (dated 2019 in TCRdb). Broadly, across the study: Beta-chain transcripts were consistently detected in greater numbers than alpha-chain transcripts, which likely reflected higher beta-chain transcript abundance. In tumor regions, TCR transcript counts showed a strong correlation with a T cell transcriptional module score derived from matched bulk RNA-seq. In the raw uncorrected reads, each unique combination of TCR and UMI appeared more than ten times on average. The study quantitatively compared TCR alpha and beta repertoires across multiple tumor regions, matched nontumor lung and blood in non-small cell lung cancer. Nonsynonymous mutation counts, determined by whole-exome sequencing of tumor tissue, were related to TCR repertoire features. At surgery, both alpha and beta chains were TCR-sequenced in some 220 tumor regions, fewer than 85 matched nontumor lung samples and 50 to 60 PBMC samples. Broader findings and caveats from the paper: TCR-seq coverage of tumor T cells was estimated to be only approximately 7% for alpha chains and about 13% for beta chains. Confirming at a functional level the hypothesis that regional TCRs recognize regional mutations was considered to require additional single-cell paired TCR alpha and beta sequencing. The tumor nonsynonymous mutation count correlated with the number of expanded alpha and beta TCRs within the tumor. Counts of ubiquitous and regional expanded TCRs correlated with counts of ubiquitous and regional nonsynonymous mutations, respectively.

The library came from 5' RACE. This sample was sequenced with a NextSeq 500. In the TCR library protocol, a unique molecular identifier was attached to each TCR cDNA molecule so that PCR and sequencing errors could be corrected. Regarding the original processing steps: Decombinator tools were used for TCR identification, UMI-based error correction and CDR3 extraction. Expanded TCRs were defined as those above a frequency of 2 per 1,000, corresponding to the top 1% of the tumor frequency distribution. Expanded tumor TCRs statistically deemed absent (corrected P<0.05) from at least one tumor region were classed as regional, and all other expanded tumor TCRs were classed as ubiquitous. Each repertoire was subsampled 100 times to 5,000 TCRs, after which Renyi diversity was computed with the R vegan package. CDR3 similarity networks were built from amino acid triplet string-kernel similarity, with CDR3s being connected when pairwise similarity was above 0.82. TCRdb handled the public reads itself, with Q25 trimming in fastp and clone calling in MiXCR, and kept productive beta chains. Each entry merges the rows of one CDR3 protein and shows their most common DNA and genes. TCRdb, not the authors, supplied the V and J calls. The sample table holds some 15,000 distinct CDR3 sequences, of which approximately 7% were seen once. Roughly 8.3% of the sample is held by the ten biggest clonotypes.

What this sample's time point label stands for: sample taken at primary tumor resection. Donors were 70 or so patients with early-stage, untreated non-small cell lung cancer from the lung TRACERx cohort. Without any cell sorting, TCR sequencing was performed on whole RNA extracted either from tumor and nontumor lung tissue or from cryopreserved PBMC samples. Only patients with enough RNA available from two or more tumor regions were chosen for TCR sequencing. Before selection, tumor and adjacent nontumor lung specimens were reviewed by a lung pathologist. Points on this clonotype: It lacks a known antigen. No qualities accompany the bases; no much larger clone lies one base away.

This clonotype was obtained from a male donor with early-stage non-small cell lung cancer. The specimen was lung tumor tissue, collected at surgery.

The DNA is as follows: TGCGCCAGCGGGCCCGGGGGTGGGACTAGTCGTTTAAACATTCAGTACTTC. Its translation is CASGPGGGTSRLNIQYF. The chain is made from TRBV10-2 and TRBJ2-4, with 8 junctional bases fitting TRBD2. The CDR3 covers 17 residues, taking in both the cysteine and the phenylalanine. The CDR3 DNA has 51 bases and is translated from base 1. CDR1 and CDR2, per the germline V gene, are WSHSY and SAAADI. Unmatched junction bases come to 18, with V trimmed by 8 bases and J by 6 bases.